The rows below give T cell receptor beta chains drawn from one sample of a study of blood T cell repertoires in COVID-19. The protocol was immunoSEQ multiplex PCR, while the TCRdb copy is restricted to in-frame clones and leaves out a portion. The sample includes fewer than 350,000 clones, approximately 88% of them seen just once. The sequenced sample consisted of peripheral blood. These receptors came from a woman in her thirties with COVID-19, enrolled during active disease. The CDR3 runs from the conserved cysteine through the conserved F or W. The order of the fields is J gene, D gene, V gene, clone size, CDR3 DNA, CDR3 protein. A D gene is named only where the DNA matches it firmly. Clone size is shown for a subset of rows, as once, few, many or a class of expanded clone.

>TRBJ1-2|NA|TRBV7-8|NA
TGTGCCAGCAGCCCTGGCCGGACGGGGATCTATGGCTACACCTTC
CASSPGRTGIYGYTF
>TRBJ1-2|NA|TRBV3-1/TRBV3-2|once
TGTGCCAGCAGCCCCGGTGAGGTTGAGAACTATGGCTACACCTTC
CASSPGEVENYGYTF
>TRBJ2-7|NA|TRBV4-3|NA
TGCGCCAGCAGCCAAGATCCCCCCGTAGACTCCTACGAGCAGTACTTC
CASSQDPPVDSYEQYF
>TRBJ1-1|NA|TRBV12-3/TRBV12-4|NA
TGTGCCAGCAGCCTGGGGGCGGCCACTGAAGCTTTCTTT
CASSLGAATEAFF
>TRBJ1-5|TRBD1|TRBV6-6|once
TGTGCCAGCAGTGCGTGGACAGGGGAGGGTCAGCCCCAGCATTTT
CASSAWTGEGQPQHF
>TRBJ1-6|NA|TRBV30|once
TGTGCCTGGACGGTTTCCTATAATTCACCCCTCCACTTT
CAWTVSYNSPLHF
>TRBJ1-6|NA|TRBV19|NA
TGTGCCAGTAGTATCCTAAGGGGGTCCCTCCACTTT
CASSILRGSLHF
>TRBJ1-3|NA|TRBV21-1|few
TGTGCCAGCAACGGACAGGGGCCATTCTCTGGAAACACCATATATTTT
CASNGQGPFSGNTIYF
>TRBJ2-1|NA|TRBV7-2|NA
TGTGCCAGCAGCTTAGCGGCGGGGGCCGGGTACAATGAGCAGTTCTTC
CASSLAAGAGYNEQFF
>TRBJ1-1|NA|TRBV4-2|medium-sized
TGTGCCAGCAGCTTAGCCCAGGAAGCTTTCTTT
CASSLAQEAFF
>TRBJ2-2|NA|TRBV5-1|NA
TGCGCCAGCTCGCAGGCGCACACCGGGGAGCTGTTTTTT
CASSQAHTGELFF
>TRBJ2-3|TRBD2|TRBV24-1|once
TGTGCCACCAGCGCTAGGACTAGCTTCCGCACAGATACGCAGTATTTT
CATSARTSFRTDTQYF
>TRBJ2-7|NA|TRBV30|NA
TGTGCCTGGAGTCAGTCCGACGAGCAGTACTTC
CAWSQSDEQYF
>TRBJ1-5|TRBD1|TRBV4-1|few
TGCGCCAGCAGCCCGCTTACCGGGACAGGGGGTCATCAGCCCCAGCATTTT
CASSPLTGTGGHQPQHF
>TRBJ1-2|NA|TRBV5-4|NA
TGTGCCAGCAGCTTGGCCTTAGTAAACTATGGCTACACCTTC
CASSLALVNYGYTF
>TRBJ2-5|NA|TRBV18|NA
TGTGCCAGCTCACCACCCTCTACCCAAGAGACCCAGTACTTC
CASSPPSTQETQYF
>TRBJ1-2|TRBD1|TRBV6-5|NA
TGTGCCAGCAGTTACTCGGGACAGGGTCCCTATGGCTACACCTTC
CASSYSGQGPYGYTF
>TRBJ2-7|NA|TRBV5-1|NA
TGCGCCAGCAGCTTGGCGGGGGATGGGGACGAGCAGTACTTC
CASSLAGDGDEQYF
>TRBJ1-2|NA|TRBV24-1|NA
TGTGCCACCAGTGATCATTTGACAGAGTATGGCTACACCTTC
CATSDHLTEYGYTF